This TCR beta chain was identified in a study of T cell repertoires in aging, cancer and after chemotherapy. Study as a whole: Healthy donor repertoires were recorded over several months to years and showed clear clonal overlap.

Peripheral blood genomic DNA, not sorted cells or RNA, was the template. The study, taken as a whole, reports: Loss of evenness, beyond lost richness, contributed to age-related TCR diversity decline in cancer patients.

This clonotype is deemed medium-sized. What it binds is not known. A mixed TRB-A/B primer pool amplified rearranged TRB by multiplex touch-down PCR. TCRdb called the multiplex PCR reads again in MiXCR, with one record for every CDR3 protein. There are roughly 6,000 distinct CDR3 sequences in the sample; less than 30% occur only once, and roughly 7% lies in the top ten. V lost 4 bases and J 2 bases, leaving 16 bases between the germline ends. There are 16 residues in the CDR3. From germline, CDR1 is SGHKS and CDR2 YYEKEE (reference sequence). The chain carries TRBV5-5 and TRBJ1-3, with D perhaps TRBD1 (6 bases). The sequencing sample was made of blood. This sequence originates from a human donor in good health. CDR3 bases: TGTGCCAGCAGCCGAATTGGGGCAGGGGCTGGAAACACCATATATTTT. Translating gives CASSRIGAGAGNTIYF. The full variable domain, its missing parts supplied by reference TRBV5-5 and TRBJ1-3, is DAGVTQSPTHLIKTRGQQVTLRCSPISGHKSVSWYQQVLGQGPQFIFQYYEKEERGRGNFPDRFSARQFPNYSSELNVNALLLGDSALYLCASSRIGAGAGNTIYFGEGSWLTVV.